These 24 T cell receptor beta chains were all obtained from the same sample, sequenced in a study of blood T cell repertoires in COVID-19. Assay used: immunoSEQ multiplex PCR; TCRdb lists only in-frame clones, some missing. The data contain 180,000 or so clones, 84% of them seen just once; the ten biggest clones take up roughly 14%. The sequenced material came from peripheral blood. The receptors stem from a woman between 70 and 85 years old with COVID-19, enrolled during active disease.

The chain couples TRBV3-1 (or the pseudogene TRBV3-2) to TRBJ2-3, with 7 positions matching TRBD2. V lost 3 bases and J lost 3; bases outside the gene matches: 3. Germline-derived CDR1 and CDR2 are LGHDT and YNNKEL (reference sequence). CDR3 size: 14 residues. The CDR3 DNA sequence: TGTGCCAGCAGCCAGCGGGAGCGGACAGATACGCAGTATTTT. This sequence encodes CASSQRERTDTQYF.

CDR3 sequence: CASSSLKGSGGASQYF. The CDR3 DNA reads as TGTGCCAGCAGCTCCCTAAAGGGTAGCGGGGGGGCGTCGCAGTATTTT. The J gene is TRBJ2-3, the V gene TRBV11-2; 11 bases match TRBD2. With 4 bases clipped from V and 10 bases from J, the junction kept 13 bases outside the gene matches. CDR3 length: 16 residues. The germline CDR1 and CDR2 sequences are SGHAT and FQNNGV.

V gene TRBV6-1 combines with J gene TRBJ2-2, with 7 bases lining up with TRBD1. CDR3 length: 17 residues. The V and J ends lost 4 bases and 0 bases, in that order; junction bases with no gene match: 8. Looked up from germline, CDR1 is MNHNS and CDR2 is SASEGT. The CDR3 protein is CASSGRDRITNTGELFF. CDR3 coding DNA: TGTGCCAGCAGTGGCCGGGACAGAATTACGAACACCGGGGAGCTGTTTTTT.

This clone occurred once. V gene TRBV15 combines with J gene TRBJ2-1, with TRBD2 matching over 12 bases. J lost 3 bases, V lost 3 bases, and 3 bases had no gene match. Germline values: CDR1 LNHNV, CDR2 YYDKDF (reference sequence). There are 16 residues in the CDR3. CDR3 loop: CATSRRLAGDYNEQFF. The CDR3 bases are TGTGCCACCAGCAGGAGACTAGCGGGAGACTACAATGAGCAGTTCTTC.

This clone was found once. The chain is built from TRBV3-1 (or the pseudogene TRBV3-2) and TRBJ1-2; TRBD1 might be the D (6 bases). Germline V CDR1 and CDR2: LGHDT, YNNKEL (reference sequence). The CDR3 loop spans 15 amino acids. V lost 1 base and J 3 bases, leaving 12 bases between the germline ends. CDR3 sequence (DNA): TGTGCCAGCAGCCAAGCAGGGGTTCGGGACTATGGCTACACCTTC. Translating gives CASSQAGVRDYGYTF.

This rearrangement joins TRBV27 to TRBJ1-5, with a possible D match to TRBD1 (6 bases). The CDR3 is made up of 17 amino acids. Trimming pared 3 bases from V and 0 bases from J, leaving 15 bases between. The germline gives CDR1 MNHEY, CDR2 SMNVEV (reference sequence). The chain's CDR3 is CASSFGGARGSNQPQHF. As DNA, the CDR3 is TGTGCCAGCAGTTTTGGGGGGGCAAGGGGTAGCAATCAGCCCCAGCATTTT.

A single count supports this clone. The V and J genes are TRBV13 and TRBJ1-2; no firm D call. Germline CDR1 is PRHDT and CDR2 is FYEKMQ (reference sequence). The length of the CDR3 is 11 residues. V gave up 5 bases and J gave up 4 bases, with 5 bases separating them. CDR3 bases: TGTGCCAGCAGCCCTTCCTATGGCTACACCTTC. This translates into CASSPSYGYTF.

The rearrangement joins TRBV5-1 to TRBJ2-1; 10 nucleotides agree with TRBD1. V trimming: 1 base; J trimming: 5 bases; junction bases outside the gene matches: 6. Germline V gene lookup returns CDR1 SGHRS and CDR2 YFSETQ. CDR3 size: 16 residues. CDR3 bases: TGCGCCAGCAGCTTGATTCCGGGACAGGGGAACAATGAGCAGTTCTTC. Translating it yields CASSLIPGQGNNEQFF. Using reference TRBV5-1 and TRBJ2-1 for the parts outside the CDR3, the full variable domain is KAGVTQTPRYLIKTRGQQVTLSCSPISGHRSVSWYQQTPGQGLQFLFEYFSETQRNKGNFPGRFSGRQFSNSRSEMNVSTLELGDSALYLCASSLIPGQGNNEQFFGPGTRLTVL.

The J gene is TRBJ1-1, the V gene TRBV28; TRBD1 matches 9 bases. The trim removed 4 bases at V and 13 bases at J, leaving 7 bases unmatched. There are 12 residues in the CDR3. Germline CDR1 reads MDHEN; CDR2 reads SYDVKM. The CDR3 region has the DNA TGTGCCAGCAGTTGGGGACAGGGCAAGGGTTTCTTT. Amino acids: CASSWGQGKGFF.

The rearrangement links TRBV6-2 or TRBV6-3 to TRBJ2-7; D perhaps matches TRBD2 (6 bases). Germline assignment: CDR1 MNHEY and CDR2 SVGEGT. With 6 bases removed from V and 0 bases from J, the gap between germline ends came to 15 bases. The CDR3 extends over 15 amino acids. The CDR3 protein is CASSQSRAGSYEQYV. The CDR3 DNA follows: TGTGCCAGCAGCCAATCAAGAGCGGGCTCCTACGAGCAGTACGTC.

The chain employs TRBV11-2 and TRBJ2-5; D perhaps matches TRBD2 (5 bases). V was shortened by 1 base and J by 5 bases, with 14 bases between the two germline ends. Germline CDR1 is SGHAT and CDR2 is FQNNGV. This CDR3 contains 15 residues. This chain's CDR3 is CASSLGGLPQETQYF. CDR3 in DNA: TGTGCCAGCAGCTTAGGTGGACTCCCCCAGGAGACCCAGTACTTC.

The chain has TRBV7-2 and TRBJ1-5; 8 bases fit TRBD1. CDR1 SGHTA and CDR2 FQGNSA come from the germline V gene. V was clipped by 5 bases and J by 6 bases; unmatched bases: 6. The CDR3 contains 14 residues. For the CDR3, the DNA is TGTGCCAGCAGCCCCTCAGGGGGCGTTCAGCCCCAGCATTTT. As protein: CASSPSGGVQPQHF.

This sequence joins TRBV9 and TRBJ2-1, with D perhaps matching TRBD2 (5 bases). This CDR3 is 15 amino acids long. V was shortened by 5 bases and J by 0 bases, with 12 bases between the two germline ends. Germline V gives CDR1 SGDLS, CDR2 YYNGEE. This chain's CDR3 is CASSDSASSYNEQFF. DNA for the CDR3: TGTGCCAGCAGTGATAGCGCTAGCTCCTACAATGAGCAGTTCTTC.

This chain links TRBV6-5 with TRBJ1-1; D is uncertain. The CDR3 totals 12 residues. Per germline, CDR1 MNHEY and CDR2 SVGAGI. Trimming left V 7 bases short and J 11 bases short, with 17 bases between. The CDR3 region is CASIDTSAGAFF. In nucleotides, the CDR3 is TGTGCCAGCATCGACACCTCAGCGGGGGCTTTCTTT.

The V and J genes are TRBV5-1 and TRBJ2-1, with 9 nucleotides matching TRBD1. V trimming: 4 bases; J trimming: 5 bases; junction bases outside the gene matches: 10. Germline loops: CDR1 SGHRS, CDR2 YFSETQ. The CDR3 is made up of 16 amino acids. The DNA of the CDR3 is TGCGCCAGCAGCGTCTCCGGGACAGGGTATAACAATGAGCAGTTCTTC. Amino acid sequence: CASSVSGTGYNNEQFF.

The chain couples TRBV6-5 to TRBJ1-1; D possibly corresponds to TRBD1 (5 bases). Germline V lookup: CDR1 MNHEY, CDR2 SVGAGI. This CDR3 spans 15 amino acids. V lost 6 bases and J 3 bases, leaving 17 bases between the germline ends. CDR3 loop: CASRISGRGDTEAFF. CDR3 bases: TGTGCCAGCAGGATCTCAGGGCGGGGCGACACTGAAGCTTTCTTT.

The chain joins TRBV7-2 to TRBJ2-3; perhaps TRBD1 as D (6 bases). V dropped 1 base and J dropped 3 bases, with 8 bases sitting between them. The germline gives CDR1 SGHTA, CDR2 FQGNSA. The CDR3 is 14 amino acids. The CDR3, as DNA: TGTGCCAGCAGCTTAGGGGGGCGGACAGATACGCAGTATTTT. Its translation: CASSLGGRTDTQYF.

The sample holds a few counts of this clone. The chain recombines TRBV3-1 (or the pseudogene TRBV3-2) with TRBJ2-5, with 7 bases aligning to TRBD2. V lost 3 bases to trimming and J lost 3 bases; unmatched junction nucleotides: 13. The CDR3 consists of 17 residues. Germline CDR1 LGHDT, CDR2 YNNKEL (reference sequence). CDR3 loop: CASSHSGSRDYKETQYF. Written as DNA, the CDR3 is TGTGCCAGCAGCCATTCGGGGTCGAGGGACTACAAAGAGACCCAGTACTTC.

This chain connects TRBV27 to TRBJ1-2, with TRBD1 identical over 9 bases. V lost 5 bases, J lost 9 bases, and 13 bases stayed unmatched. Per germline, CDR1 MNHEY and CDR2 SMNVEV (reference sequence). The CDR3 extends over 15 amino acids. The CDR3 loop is CASSPSGQGPRRYTF. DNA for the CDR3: TGTGCCAGCAGTCCTTCGGGACAGGGCCCTAGGCGCTACACCTTC.

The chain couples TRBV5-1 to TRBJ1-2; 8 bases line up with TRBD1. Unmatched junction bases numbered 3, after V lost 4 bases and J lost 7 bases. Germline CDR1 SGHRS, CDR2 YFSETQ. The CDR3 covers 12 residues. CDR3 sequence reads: CASSGTGGGYTF. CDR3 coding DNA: TGCGCCAGCAGCGGTACAGGGGGTGGCTACACCTTC.

The CDR3 is CASRKTGVLNTEAFF. The CDR3 nucleotides read TGTGCCAGCAGGAAAACAGGAGTCTTGAACACTGAAGCTTTCTTT. The V call is TRBV2, the J call TRBJ1-1, with D perhaps matching TRBD1 (5 bases). V lost 6 bases and J 0 bases, leaving 14 bases between the germline ends. The CDR3 sequence is 15 residues long. The V gene's germline CDR1 is SNHLY and CDR2 FYNNEI.

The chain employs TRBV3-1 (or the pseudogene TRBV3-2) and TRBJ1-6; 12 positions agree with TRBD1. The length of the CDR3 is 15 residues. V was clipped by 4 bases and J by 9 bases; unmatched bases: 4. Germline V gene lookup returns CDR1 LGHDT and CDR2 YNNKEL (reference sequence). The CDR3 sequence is CASSRGQGASSPLHF. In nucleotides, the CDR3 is TGTGCCAGCAGCCGGGGACAGGGGGCTAGTTCACCCCTCCACTTT.

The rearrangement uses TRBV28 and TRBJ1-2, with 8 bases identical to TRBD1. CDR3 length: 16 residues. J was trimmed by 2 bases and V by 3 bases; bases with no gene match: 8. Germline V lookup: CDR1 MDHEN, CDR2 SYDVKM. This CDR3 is CASSFYRGTKNYGYTF. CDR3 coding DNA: TGTGCCAGCAGTTTCTACAGGGGGACTAAGAACTATGGCTACACCTTC.

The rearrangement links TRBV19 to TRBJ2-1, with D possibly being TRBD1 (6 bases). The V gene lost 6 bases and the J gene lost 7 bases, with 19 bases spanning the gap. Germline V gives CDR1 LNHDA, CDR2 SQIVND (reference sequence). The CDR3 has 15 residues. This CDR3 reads CASSPWGPGENEQFF. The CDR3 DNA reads TGTGCCAGTAGCCCCTGGGGGCCAGGAGAAAATGAGCAGTTCTTC.